One sample yielded the 18 T cell receptor beta chains listed below, sequenced in a study of Graves' ophthalmopathy and Graves' hyperthyroidism listed by TCRdb under 2018. TCRdb records Illumina HiSeq 2000 as the sequencer. For repertoire sequencing, the TCR beta CDR3 regions were amplified from RNA transcripts. A first-round RT-PCR used HTBI primers with the Qiagen OneStep RT-PCR kit, followed by a second-round multiplex PCR, size selection and purification. TCRdb applied fastp at Q25 and MiXCR to the public reads, then kept only in-frame beta chains. For every CDR3 protein sequence, its rows merge into one entry that carries the most common genes and DNA. For this sample there are over a million distinct CDR3 sequences; 35% to 45% appear just once. In total, the top ten clones hold around 10% of the sample. Material for sequencing was peripheral blood or thyroid tissue (not recorded which). The source is an adult man with Graves' hyperthyroidism.

J is TRBJ1-1 and V is TRBV10-3, with unresolved D. Deletions cut 10 bases from V and 0 bases from J, with 18 bases between. Germline CDR1 and CDR2: ENHRY and SYGVKD. This CDR3 spans 15 amino acids. CDR3 region: CASTLVGLLNTEAFF. The CDR3 bases are TGTGCCAGCACCCTCGTTGGACTCCTGAACACTGAAGCTTTCTTT.

Comments on this clonotype: With only one base between it and a far larger clone, this is likely a read error. V and J are TRBV6-6 and TRBJ1-2; 7 bases are shared with TRBD1. The CDR3 length is 13 residues. The germline V gene has CDR1 MNHNY and CDR2 SVGAGI (reference sequence). The chain's CDR3 is CVSSLDRSYGYTF. The CDR3 bases are TGTGTCAGCAGTCTGGACAGGAGCTATGGCTACACCTTC.

V is TRBV7-2 and J is TRBJ2-7; TRBD1 matches 12 bases. The V gene end was trimmed by 4 bases and the J gene end by 2 bases; junction bases not matched to a gene: 6. This CDR3 has 16 residues. Germline-derived CDR1 and CDR2 are SGHTA and FQGNSA. In DNA, the CDR3 is TGTGCCAGCAGCTACCAAGGGACAGGGGGCCCCTACGAGCAGTACTTC. Residues: CASSYQGTGGPYEQYF.

This clonotype was found many times. The gene calls are TRBV15 and TRBJ1-1, with D tentatively TRBD1 (6 bases). This CDR3 is built from 15 residues. The V and J ends lost 0 bases and 3 bases respectively, with 11 bases between them. The germline gives CDR1 LNHNV, CDR2 YYDKDF (reference sequence). The CDR3: CATSRDRGSHTEAFF. The CDR3 DNA reads as TGTGCCACCAGCAGAGACAGGGGATCCCACACTGAAGCTTTCTTT.

The V and J genes are TRBV4-3 and TRBJ1-6; TRBD1 agrees at 7 bases. The length of the CDR3 is 17 residues. Germline V lookup: CDR1 LGHNA, CDR2 YSLEER. V gave up 4 bases and J gave up 0 bases; unmatched junction bases: 6. In DNA, the CDR3 is TGCGCCAGCAGCCGCATCAGGGGGAGCTCCTATAATTCACCCCTCCACTTT. Its protein is CASSRIRGSSYNSPLHF.

This clonotype was recorded at least ten times. The junction shows a germline mismatch at one end, possibly a read error. The chain recombines TRBV10-3 with TRBJ2-7, with D perhaps TRBD2 (6 bases). The V gene's germline CDR1 is ENHRY and CDR2 SYGVKD. This CDR3 contains 14 residues. CDR3 nucleotide sequence: TGTGCCAGCAGTCGGGAGCGCTCCTCCTACGAGCAGTACTTC. Amino acids: CASSRERSSYEQYF.

In its sample, this clonotype was seen many times. This sequence joins TRBV7-8 and TRBJ1-2, with 8 positions matching TRBD1. The CDR3 contains 15 residues. Germline V gene data show CDR1 as SGHVS and CDR2 as FQNEAQ. J gave up 8 bases and V 2 bases, and 10 bases lay outside the gene matches. DNA of the CDR3: TGTGCCAGCAGCTTAACCCGGGACAGGAGAGTCGGCTACACCTTC. It codes for CASSLTRDRRVGYTF.

This clonotype was recorded a few times. V gene TRBV9 combines with J gene TRBJ2-7; 9 bases align to TRBD1. This CDR3 has 13 amino acids. V trimming: 5 bases; J trimming: 5 bases; junction bases outside the gene matches: 5. Germline assignment: CDR1 SGDLS and CDR2 YYNGEE. CDR3: CASSYRTGDEQYF. The CDR3 region has the DNA TGTGCCAGCAGTTACCGGACAGGGGACGAGCAGTACTTC.

The table lists this clonotype with many counts. V and J are TRBV11-2 and TRBJ2-5; TRBD2 matches at 9 bases. CDR1 and CDR2 from the germline V gene are SGHAT and FQNNGV. The CDR3 totals 16 residues. J lost 4 bases, V lost 1 base, and 7 bases had no gene match. CDR3 in DNA: TGTGCCAGCAGCTTAGGTCGCGGGACTAGCAGAGAGACCCAGTACTTC. The encoded protein is CASSLGRGTSRETQYF.

J is TRBJ2-2 and V is TRBV5-1; no reliable D call. This CDR3 comprises 16 residues. The germline CDR1 and CDR2 sequences are SGHRS and YFSETQ. The germline V and J ends were trimmed by 4 bases and 7 bases, with 20 bases remaining between them. The CDR3 loop is CASSPGRVVLGGELFF. The DNA of the CDR3 is TGCGCCAGCAGCCCCGGTCGTGTAGTCCTCGGCGGGGAGCTGTTTTTT.

The chain carries TRBV20-1 and TRBJ2-3, with 9 bases that match TRBD2. In germline, CDR1 is DFQATT, CDR2 SNEGSKA (reference sequence). V lost 5 bases to trimming and J lost 8 bases; unmatched junction nucleotides: 11. The CDR3 totals 14 residues. The CDR3 here is CSAPRGTSYGTQYF. CDR3 sequence (DNA): TGCAGTGCTCCCCGAGGGACTAGCTATGGTACGCAGTATTTT.

This clonotype was counted ten times or more. The rearrangement joins TRBV7-6 to TRBJ2-2; D unresolved. V shed 5 bases and J shed 3 bases, with 10 bases lying between them. In germline, CDR1 is SGHVS, CDR2 FNYEAQ. The CDR3 contains 14 residues. The CDR3 DNA sequence: TGTGCCAGCAGCCAAATGAGAGACACCGGGGAGCTGTTTTTT. Translated, it gives CASSQMRDTGELFF.

The table lists this clonotype with many counts. The chain employs TRBV7-9 and TRBJ1-5; D remains unclear. Between the trimmed V and J ends, which lost 5 bases and 2 bases, there was a span of 13 bases. Germline V CDR1 and CDR2: SEHNR, FQNEAQ (reference sequence). CDR3 length: 15 amino acids. In DNA form, the CDR3 reads TGTGCCAGCAGCCAAGACGGGTCTCGCAATCAGCCCCAGCATTTT. Protein: CASSQDGSRNQPQHF.

This sequence joins TRBV29-1 and TRBJ1-2; D gene unclear. Germline V CDR1 and CDR2: SQVTM, ANQGSEA. This CDR3 has 11 amino acids. V was clipped by 1 base and J by 13 bases, with 13 bases between them. The CDR3 loop is CSVEGGEGLTF. The DNA of the CDR3 is TGCAGCGTTGAAGGCGGGGAGGGTCTCACCTTC.

This clonotype was observed a few times. The gene calls are TRBV7-9 and TRBJ1-1; TRBD1 is a possible D gene (5 bases). Trimming stripped 5 bases from V and 4 bases from J, with 8 bases between. CDR3 length equals 12 residues. Per the germline V gene, CDR1 is SEHNR and CDR2 is FQNEAQ (reference sequence). The CDR3 nucleotides are TGTGCCAGCAGCCTCAGGGCCACTGAAGCTTTCTTT. Protein product: CASSLRATEAFF.

This clonotype was seen many times. The V and J genes are TRBV19 and TRBJ1-1; D may be TRBD1 (5 bases). Trimming took off 0 bases at V and 0 bases at J, with 14 bases between the two ends. Per the germline V gene, CDR1 is LNHDA and CDR2 is SQIVND (reference sequence). This CDR3 comprises 17 residues. CDR3 region: CASSIDHTGLMNTEAFF. The CDR3, as DNA: TGTGCCAGTAGTATAGATCATACAGGTCTCATGAACACTGAAGCTTTCTTT.

This clonotype was detected many times. The chain recombines TRBV7-2 with TRBJ1-3; D is perhaps TRBD1 (6 bases). The CDR3 consists of 13 residues. Looked up from germline, CDR1 is SGHTA and CDR2 is FQGNSA. Between the trimmed V and J ends, which lost 5 bases and 4 bases, there was a span of 9 bases. The CDR3 spells CASSERGGNTIYF. The CDR3 DNA is TGTGCCAGCAGCGAGAGGGGGGGAAACACCATATATTTT.

This chain links TRBV5-1 with TRBJ2-5; D might be TRBD2 (7 bases). The CDR3 runs to 17 residues. V was cut by 5 bases and J by 5 bases, with 25 bases left in between. CDR1 and CDR2 (germline): SGHRS, YFSETQ. CDR3 bases: TGCGCCAGCAGTTTACAGGGAGGCACCGGGGGGTGGGAGACCCAGTACTTC. It encodes CASSLQGGTGGWETQYF.